Sequencing of this TCR beta chain was carried out in a study of T-cell memory formation after mild COVID-19. Study overall: Each donor largely had its own TCR clusters.

As for this clonotype: Its antigen is currently unknown.

Findings of the study overall: For contracting clones, CD4+ ones sat mainly in CM and EM, CD8+ in EMRA. Some clones that responded were present in memory (sampled pre-infection), which suggests cross-reactive memory joined.

5'RACE, which relied on constant-segment primers, yielded TCR alpha and TCR beta cDNA libraries carrying sample barcodes and UMIs. MiXCR, applied by TCRdb to the 5' RACE reads, yields one record per CDR3 protein. The repertoire has about 39,000 distinct CDR3 sequences, about 6.1% of them found once; the top ten carry approximately 0.81%. Per germline, CDR1 SEHNR and CDR2 FQNEAQ (reference sequence). V shed 5 bases and J 5 bases; nucleotides not matched to a gene: 7. There are 16 residues in the CDR3. The sequencing sample was made of PBMCs or a T cell subset sorted from them (not recorded which). The TCR comes from an adult who had mild COVID-19 (a few samples of this study predate the infection). Cell type and time point are not known. This chain uses TRBV7-9 with TRBJ2-1; 12 bases agree with TRBD2. CDR3 DNA: TGTGCCAGCAGCCCAAGTCTAGCGGGAGGGCACAATGAGCAGTTCTTC. This gives the protein CASSPSLAGGHNEQFF. Complete variable domain (other parts from reference TRBV7-9 and TRBJ2-1): DTGVSQNPRHKITKRGQNVTFRCDPISEHNRLYWYRQTLGQGPEFLTYFQNEAQLEKSRLLSDRFSAERPKGSFSTLEIQRTEQGDSAMYLCASSPSLAGGHNEQFFGPGTRLTVL.